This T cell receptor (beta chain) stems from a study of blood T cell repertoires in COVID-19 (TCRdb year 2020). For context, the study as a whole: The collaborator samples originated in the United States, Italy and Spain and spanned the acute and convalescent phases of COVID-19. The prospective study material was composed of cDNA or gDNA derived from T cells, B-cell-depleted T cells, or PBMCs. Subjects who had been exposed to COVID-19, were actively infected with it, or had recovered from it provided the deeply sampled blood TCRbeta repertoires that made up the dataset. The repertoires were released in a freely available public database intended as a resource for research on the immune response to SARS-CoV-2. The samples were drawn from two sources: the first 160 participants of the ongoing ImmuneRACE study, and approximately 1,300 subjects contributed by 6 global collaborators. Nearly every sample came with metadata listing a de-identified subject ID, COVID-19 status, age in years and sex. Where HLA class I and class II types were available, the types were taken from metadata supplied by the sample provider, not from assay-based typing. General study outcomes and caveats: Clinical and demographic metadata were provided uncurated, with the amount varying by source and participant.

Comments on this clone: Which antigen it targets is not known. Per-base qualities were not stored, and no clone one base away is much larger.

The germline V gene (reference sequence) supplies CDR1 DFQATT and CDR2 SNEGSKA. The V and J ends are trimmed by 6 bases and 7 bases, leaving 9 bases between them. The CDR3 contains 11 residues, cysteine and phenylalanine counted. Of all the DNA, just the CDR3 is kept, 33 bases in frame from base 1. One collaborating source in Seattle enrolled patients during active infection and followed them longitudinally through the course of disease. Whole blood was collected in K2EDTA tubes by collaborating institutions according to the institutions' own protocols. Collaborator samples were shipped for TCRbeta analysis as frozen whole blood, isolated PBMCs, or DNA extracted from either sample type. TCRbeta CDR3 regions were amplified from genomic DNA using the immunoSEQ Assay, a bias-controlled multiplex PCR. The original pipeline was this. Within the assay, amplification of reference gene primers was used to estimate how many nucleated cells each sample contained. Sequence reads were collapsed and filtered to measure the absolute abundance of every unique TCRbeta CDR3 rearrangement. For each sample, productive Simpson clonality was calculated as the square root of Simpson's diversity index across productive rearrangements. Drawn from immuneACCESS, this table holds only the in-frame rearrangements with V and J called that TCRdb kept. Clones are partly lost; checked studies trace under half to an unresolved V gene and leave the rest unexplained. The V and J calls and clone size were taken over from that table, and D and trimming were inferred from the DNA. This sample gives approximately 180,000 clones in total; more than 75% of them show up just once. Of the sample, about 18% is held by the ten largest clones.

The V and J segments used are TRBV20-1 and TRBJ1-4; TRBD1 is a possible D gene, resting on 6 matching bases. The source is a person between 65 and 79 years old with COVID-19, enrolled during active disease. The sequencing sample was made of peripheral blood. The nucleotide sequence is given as TGCAGTGCCCGCAGGGGTGAAAAACTGTTTTTT. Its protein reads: CSARRGEKLFF.